This T cell receptor beta chain was identified in a study of T cells in Graves' hyperthyroidism and ophthalmopathy. Amplification targeted TCR beta CDR3 regions from RNA transcripts. Primed by the HTBI set, a first-round RT-PCR was run on the TCR CDR3. TCRdb reanalysed the multiplex PCR reads using MiXCR and keeps one entry per CDR3 protein. The data show 450,000 to 650,000 distinct CDR3 sequences, about 14% seen once. Between the trimmed V and J ends, which lost 6 bases and 4 bases, there was a span of 15 bases. The CDR3 loop spans 13 amino acids. Germline lookup yields CDR1 DFQATT and CDR2 SNEGSKA (reference sequence).

The chain links TRBV20-1 to TRBJ1-1, with TRBD1 as a possible D gene (5 bases). Sample: blood. The clonotype was recovered from a woman under 30 with Graves' ophthalmopathy. CDR3 coding DNA: TGCAGTGCGCGGGGGGTAACCCGCACTGAAGCTTTCTTT. Its translation is CSARGVTRTEAFF.